These T cell receptor beta chains were read from a single sample in a study of T cells after yellow fever vaccination. TCRdb itself ran the 5' RACE reads through MiXCR, one entry per CDR3 protein. The data show about 630,000 distinct CDR3 sequences, roughly an eighth seen once. The starting material was PBMCs, obtained on the day of the yellow fever booster vaccination. These TCRs come from a man aged 25 to 45 who received the YFV17D yellow fever vaccine. The CDR3 runs from the conserved cysteine through the conserved F or W. Each record gives: J gene, V gene, D gene, clone size, CDR3 protein, CDR3 DNA. D genes are given only for firm matches. Expanded clones are given a class, and other clones once, few, many or no size at all.

>TRBJ2-7|TRBV6-2/TRBV6-3|TRBD1|.
CASSPGTGDPYEQYF
TGTGCCAGCAGTCCCGGGACAGGGGATCCCTACGAGCAGTACTTC
>TRBJ2-7|TRBV29-1|TRBD2|few
CSAREAGEQYF
TGCAGCGCTCGGGAGGCGGGCGAGCAGTACTTC
>TRBJ1-1|TRBV27|.|few
CASSLSAHHEAFF
TGTGCCAGCAGTTTATCGGCTCACCATGAAGCTTTCTTT
>TRBJ1-1|TRBV6-6|.|many
CASSLAPEAFF
TGTGCCAGCAGTCTGGCTCCTGAAGCTTTCTTT
>TRBJ2-7|TRBV20-1|.|.
CSARQRLSSHEQYF
TGCAGTGCTAGACAACGGTTGAGCTCCCACGAGCAGTACTTC
>TRBJ2-4|TRBV27|TRBD2|few
CASSLSIAGGFVQYF
TGTGCCAGCAGTCTAAGCATAGCGGGAGGCTTCGTTCAGTACTTC
>TRBJ2-7|TRBV4-1|TRBD2|.
CASSQVWSGGAFDEQYF
TGCGCCAGCAGCCAAGTGTGGAGCGGGGGGGCTTTCGACGAGCAGTACTTC
>TRBJ2-3|TRBV7-2|.|few
CASSYASDTQYF
TGTGCCAGCAGCTATGCTTCCGACACGCAGTATTTT
>TRBJ2-1|TRBV7-2|TRBD1|few
CASSWGGQGANEQFF
TGTGCCAGCAGCTGGGGAGGACAGGGGGCTAATGAGCAGTTCTTC
>TRBJ1-2|TRBV20-1|TRBD1|few
CSARRGDRGSYYGYTF
TGCAGTGCTAGACGCGGGGACAGGGGATCATACTATGGCTACACCTTC
>TRBJ2-7|TRBV7-2|TRBD2|many
CASSWLAGTYEQYF
TGTGCCAGCAGCTGGCTAGCGGGGACCTACGAGCAGTACTTC
>TRBJ2-7|TRBV27|TRBD1|few
CASSLTPTGGYEQYF
TGTGCCAGCAGTTTAACCCCGACAGGGGGCTACGAGCAGTACTTC
>TRBJ2-3|TRBV28|TRBD1|.
CASSSAGTGTDTQYF
TGTGCCAGCAGCTCAGCCGGGACAGGCACAGATACGCAGTATTTT